This TCR beta chain is from a study of read filtering for tumor transcriptome and immune sequencing. At the level of the study: Patients were about 18 male and some 13 female, mean age approximately 60 years, range about 40 to 85. By R-ISS, stages I, II and III held 8, 16 and 7 patients. Broader study findings: Compared with RNA-seq, IR-seq gave much higher clonotype depth and reliability. IR-seq and RNA-seq agreed better without single-read clonotypes.

In this sample, this clonotype turned up many times. The antigen is not known. Germline loops: CDR1 MDHEN, CDR2 SYDVKM. The V and J ends lost 6 bases and 4 bases, in that order; junction bases with no gene match: 4. This CDR3 comprises 15 residues. Molecular barcoded adaptors covering alpha/delta and beta/gamma chains were used on approximately 400 ng RNA. In TCRdb, the reads were re-called with MiXCR into one record per CDR3 protein. The sample consists of tens of thousands of distinct CDR3 sequences, roughly 18% of them appearing once. The TCR sequence derives from a donor at least 40 years old with multiple myeloma. The rearrangement links TRBV28 to TRBJ2-2; 11 bases are shared with TRBD2. Source material: a population of CD138-negative cells sorted from bone marrow. CDR3 in amino acids: CASRTSGVGTGELFF. The CDR3 region has the DNA TGTGCCAGCAGGACTAGCGGGGTGGGCACCGGGGAGCTGTTTTTT.